A single sample is the source of the 2 T cell receptor beta chains below, sequenced in a study of cytomegalovirus exposure and HLA in healthy donors. Primers: 60 Vbeta forward and 13 Jbeta reverse. Clones were sequenced by immunoSEQ multiplex PCR, and TCRdb holds only the in-frame ones, with some missing. This table lists approximately 58,000 clones. The sequenced material came from PBMCs. These receptors were collected from a man aged 18 to 29 in good health and CMV-seropositive.

The chain links TRBV7-9 to TRBJ2-7; maybe TRBD2 (5 bases). Trimming shortened V by 6 bases and J by 9 bases, and 12 bases separated the two germline ends. From germline, CDR1 is SEHNR and CDR2 FQNEAQ (reference sequence). The CDR3 consists of 11 residues. In DNA form, the CDR3 reads TGTGCCAGCAGTCGAGAAGCGGTGCAGTACTTC. Translation gives CASSREAVQYF.

The genes are TRBV13 and TRBJ2-5; TRBD2 is a possible D gene (5 bases). CDR1 and CDR2 from the germline V gene are PRHDT and FYEKMQ (reference sequence). The CDR3 spans 12 residues. Trimming left V 5 bases short and J 3 bases short, with 7 bases between. This chain's CDR3 is CASSLGEETQYF. CDR3 coding DNA: TGTGCCAGCAGCCTCGGGGAAGAGACCCAGTACTTC.